This T cell receptor beta chain was sequenced for a study of blood T cell repertoires in COVID-19. The wider study: Samples of COVID-19 (acute and convalescent) were obtained from the United States, Italy and Spain.

The repertoire was sequenced with immunoSEQ multiplex PCR; TCRdb's copy has only in-frame clones and lacks some. The sample includes some 75,000 clones, roughly 80% of them seen just once. Enrollment of patients from Seattle took place during active infection, with longitudinal follow-up. CDR3 size: 15 residues. With 6 bases clipped from V and 11 bases from J, the junction kept 14 bases outside the gene matches. The V gene's germline CDR1 is SNHLY and CDR2 FYNNEI. This TCR was sampled from a man between 45 and 60 years old with COVID-19, enrolled during active disease. The sample consisted of peripheral blood. This chain joins TRBV2 and TRBJ1-5; 9 bases fit TRBD1. The CDR3 spells CASSRDRAPRGSQHF. The CDR3 DNA follows: TGTGCCAGCAGCCGGGACAGGGCCCCCCGTGGGTCCCAGCATTTT. The full variable domain, rest sourced from reference TRBV2 and TRBJ1-5, is EPEVTQTPSHQVTQMGQEVILRCVPISNHLYFYWYRQILGQKVEFLVSFYNNEISEKSEIFDDQFSVERPDGSNFTLKIRSTKLEDSAMYFCASSRDRAPRGSQHFGDGTRLSIL.